The 27 T cell receptor beta chains reported below all come from one sample, sequenced in a study of shared clonotypes between healthy human individuals. Naive CD8 cells lacked CD45RO and underwent positive selection for CCR7, leaving out terminally differentiated effector memory CD45RA+ cells. The data were produced by immunoSEQ multiplex PCR, yet TCRdb's version contains in-frame clones alone and is incomplete. The sample yields around 600,000 clones, roughly 98% seen once. Sequencing used naive CD8+ T cells sorted from blood. These receptors all stem from a man younger than 45 in good health.

V usage is TRBV7-9 and J usage is TRBJ1-5; TRBD1 aligns across 7 bases. The trim removed 5 bases at V and 7 bases at J, leaving 5 bases unmatched. This CDR3 comprises 13 residues. Germline values: CDR1 SEHNR, CDR2 FQNEAQ (reference sequence). This CDR3 reads CASSGDRAQPQHF. The CDR3 DNA follows: TGTGCCAGCAGCGGAGACAGGGCGCAGCCCCAGCATTTT.

This chain uses TRBV28 with TRBJ2-1, with 8 bases lining up with TRBD2. The CDR3 runs 14 residues. Trimming removed 1 base from V and 10 bases from J; junction bases left unmatched: 6. The germline V gene encodes CDR1 MDHEN and CDR2 SYDVKM. DNA of the CDR3: TGTGCCAGCAGTTTATCCCAACTAGCGGCCGAGCAGTTCTTC. Translation: CASSLSQLAAEQFF.

The rearrangement links TRBV5-5 to TRBJ2-1; the D gene is possibly TRBD2 (6 bases). V was shortened by 4 bases and J by 1 base, with 12 bases between the two germline ends. The CDR3 consists of 15 residues. Germline CDR1 SGHKS, CDR2 YYEKEE (reference sequence). CDR3 residues: CASSLSGLSYNEQFF. DNA of the CDR3: TGTGCCAGCAGCCTCAGCGGGCTTTCCTACAATGAGCAGTTCTTC.

V usage is TRBV30 and J usage is TRBJ2-1; TRBD2 aligns across 9 bases. CDR1 GTSNPN and CDR2 SVGIG come from the germline V gene (reference sequence). CDR3 size: 14 residues. Trimming cost V 0 bases and J 10 bases; bases outside gene matches: 7. The CDR3 spells CAWSVAGGLKEQFF. DNA for the CDR3: TGTGCCTGGAGTGTAGCGGGGGGCCTCAAGGAGCAGTTCTTC.

The chain uses TRBV5-1 and TRBJ1-2; D is ambiguous. CDR1 and CDR2 from the germline V gene are SGHRS and YFSETQ. Trimming stripped 0 bases from V and 5 bases from J, with 20 bases between. The CDR3 extends over 17 amino acids. The CDR3 here is CASSLVGETRTPYGYTF. The CDR3 DNA sequence: TGCGCCAGCAGCTTGGTTGGGGAGACAAGAACCCCTTATGGCTACACCTTC.

This clone was detected once. The chain links TRBV29-1 to TRBJ2-3; D ambiguous. V was shortened by 0 bases and J by 2 bases, with 12 bases between the two germline ends. CDR1 and CDR2 (germline): SQVTM, ANQGSEA. The CDR3 contains 15 residues. The CDR3 DNA sequence: TGCAGCGTTGAAGATCGAACCAAGGCCACAGATACGCAGTATTTT. Its translation is CSVEDRTKATDTQYF.

The sample holds one count of this clone. The genes are TRBV29-1 and TRBJ2-1; no firm D call. This CDR3 is built from 13 residues. In germline, CDR1 is SQVTM, CDR2 ANQGSEA. V was pared by 4 bases and J by 2 bases, with 9 bases between. The chain's CDR3 is CSVVTVTYNEQFF. The DNA of the CDR3 is TGCAGCGTTGTAACAGTTACCTACAATGAGCAGTTCTTC.

The J gene is TRBJ2-7, the V gene TRBV10-2; D might be TRBD1 (7 bases). CDR1 and CDR2 (germline): WSHSY, SAAADI. CDR3 size: 15 residues. V dropped 6 bases and J dropped 3 bases, with 18 bases sitting between them. The CDR3 bases are TGCGCCAGCAGCGGAGTGGCAGGGGGGAACTACGAGCAGTACTTC. It codes for CASSGVAGGNYEQYF.

The chain has TRBV11-2 and TRBJ2-1, with TRBD2 matching 9 bases. This CDR3 region has 14 residues. Germline V gene data show CDR1 as SGHAT and CDR2 as FQNNGV. With 8 bases clipped from V and 7 bases from J, the junction kept 9 bases outside the gene matches. CDR3 coding DNA: TGTGCCAGCCTAAAGCTAGCGGGAAGGAATGAGCAGTTCTTC. Its protein product is CASLKLAGRNEQFF.

This chain uses TRBV11-2 with TRBJ2-5; 7 bases match TRBD2. V was pared by 0 bases and J by 2 bases, with 15 bases of the junction left unmatched. Germline V CDR1 and CDR2: SGHAT, FQNNGV. The CDR3 has 19 amino acids. The CDR3 DNA sequence: TGTGCCAGCAGCTTAGATGCCTTGGCGCCTAGCGGATCGCAAGAGACCCAGTACTTC. As protein: CASSLDALAPSGSQETQYF. Together with reference TRBV11-2 and TRBJ2-5, the CDR3 gives the full variable domain: EAGVAQSPRYKIIEKRQSVAFWCNPISGHATLYWYQQILGQGPKLLIQFQNNGVVDDSQLPKDRFSAERLKGVDSTLKIQPAKLEDSAVYLCASSLDALAPSGSQETQYFGPGTRLLVL.

The chain is built from TRBV5-1 and TRBJ2-1; D might be TRBD1 (6 bases). V gave up 3 bases and J gave up 4 bases, with 14 bases separating them. The CDR3 is made up of 15 amino acids. Germline loops: CDR1 SGHRS, CDR2 YFSETQ. In DNA form, the CDR3 reads TGCGCCAGCAGCTGGGACAACTATCTATACAATGAGCAGTTCTTC. It encodes CASSWDNYLYNEQFF.

The chain uses TRBV5-1 and TRBJ2-7; TRBD2 matches at 10 bases. The length of the CDR3 is 15 residues. Germline V gene lookup returns CDR1 SGHRS and CDR2 YFSETQ. The trim removed 2 bases at V and 5 bases at J, leaving 7 bases unmatched. The CDR3, as DNA: TGCGCCAGCAGCTTCGCCCTAGCGGGAGAAAACGAGCAGTACTTC. Amino acid sequence: CASSFALAGENEQYF.

Of note for this clone: Its ends do not fully match the called genes, so a read error is possible. This same CDR3 is encoded by further DNA sequences in the sample. V usage is TRBV7-7 and J usage is TRBJ2-3; D is possibly TRBD2 (5 bases). Per the germline V gene, CDR1 is SSHAT and CDR2 is FNYEAQ (reference sequence). The CDR3 totals 15 residues. In DNA, the CDR3 is TGTGCTAGCAGCCTCGGAGGAGCTAGCACAGATACGCAGTATTTT. Its translation is CASSLGGASTDTQYF.

V usage is TRBV10-3 and J usage is TRBJ2-2, with 7 bases lining up with TRBD1. With V trimmed by 3 bases and J by 3 bases, 1 base remained unmatched. The CDR3 covers 14 residues. The germline V gene encodes CDR1 ENHRY and CDR2 SYGVKD. CDR3 bases: TGTGCCATCAGTGAAAGGGGGCACACCGGGGAGCTGTTTTTT. Translation: CAISERGHTGELFF.

The V and J genes are TRBV6-1 and TRBJ1-4; TRBD1 agrees at 12 bases. The V segment lost 9 bases and the J segment 8 bases; nucleotides outside the gene matches: 7. The germline V gene encodes CDR1 MNHNS and CDR2 SASEGT. CDR3 length equals 14 residues. CDR3 sequence (DNA): TGTGCCAGTGGGGACGGGACAGGGGGCGAAAAACTGTTTTTT. Translating it yields CASGDGTGGEKLFF.

V and J are TRBV29-1 and TRBJ2-4; D may be TRBD1 (5 bases). The CDR3 covers 15 residues. Between the trimmed V and J ends, which lost 2 bases and 8 bases, there was a span of 19 bases. Germline V gene data show CDR1 as SQVTM and CDR2 as ANQGSEA. CDR3 bases: TGCAGCGTTGAAATAAGGGCAGGGCGAGAGGACATTCAGTACTTC. Translation gives CSVEIRAGREDIQYF.

This sequence joins TRBV13 and TRBJ2-3, with TRBD2 matching over 8 bases. J lost 0 bases, V lost 3 bases, and 8 bases had no gene match. CDR3 length: 17 amino acids. The V gene's germline CDR1 is PRHDT and CDR2 FYEKMQ (reference sequence). The CDR3 loop reads CASSFSGLAGSTDTQYF. The CDR3 DNA follows: TGTGCCAGCAGCTTTTCGGGCCTAGCGGGCAGCACAGATACGCAGTATTTT. The complete variable domain, with remaining parts taken from reference TRBV13 and TRBJ2-3, reads AAGVIQSPRHLIKEKRETATLKCYPIPRHDTVYWYQQGPGQDPQFLISFYEKMQSDKGSIPDRFSAQQFSDYHSELNMSSLELGDSALYFCASSFSGLAGSTDTQYFGPGTRLTVL.

The genes are TRBV19 and TRBJ1-2; D gene uncertain. Per germline, CDR1 LNHDA and CDR2 SQIVND (reference sequence). This CDR3 has 13 residues. V was pared by 7 bases and J by 6 bases, with 15 bases between. The CDR3 DNA reads as TGTGCCAGTAAAAAATTGAGGGTTGATGGCTACACCTTC. It yields the protein CASKKLRVDGYTF.

The chain links TRBV11-2 to TRBJ2-5; 8 nucleotides agree with TRBD2. Germline trimming cut 2 bases from V and 1 base from J; bases unmatched to any gene: 6. Germline lookup yields CDR1 SGHAT and CDR2 FQNNGV. The CDR3 is 16 residues long. The CDR3 sequence: CASSLRAGVGQETQYF. The CDR3 DNA reads as TGTGCCAGCAGCTTAAGAGCGGGAGTAGGCCAAGAGACCCAGTACTTC.

This chain uses TRBV11-2 with TRBJ2-1, with TRBD2 matching over 10 bases. V trimming: 0 bases; J trimming: 6 bases; junction bases outside the gene matches: 11. Germline CDR1 and CDR2: SGHAT and FQNNGV. CDR3 length: 18 amino acids. The CDR3 bases are TGTGCCAGCAGCTTAGAGTACGCTAGCGGGAGTTTTGGCAATGAGCAGTTCTTC. As protein: CASSLEYASGSFGNEQFF. Filled out from reference TRBV11-2 and TRBJ2-1, the complete variable domain reads EAGVAQSPRYKIIEKRQSVAFWCNPISGHATLYWYQQILGQGPKLLIQFQNNGVVDDSQLPKDRFSAERLKGVDSTLKIQPAKLEDSAVYLCASSLEYASGSFGNEQFFGPGTRLTVL.

The chain joins TRBV7-8 to TRBJ2-7; 11 nucleotides agree with TRBD2. Per the germline V gene, CDR1 is SGHVS and CDR2 is FQNEAQ. The V and J ends lost 0 bases and 0 bases, in that order; junction bases with no gene match: 7. The CDR3 spans 18 residues. The CDR3 sequence: CASSLAPSGRQSSYEQYF. Written as DNA, the CDR3 is TGTGCCAGCAGCTTAGCGCCTAGCGGGAGGCAGAGCTCCTACGAGCAGTACTTC.

The chain combines TRBV9 with TRBJ2-1; 10 nucleotides match TRBD1. The CDR3 loop spans 17 amino acids. V was pared by 4 bases and J by 4 bases, with 11 bases of the junction left unmatched. Per germline, CDR1 SGDLS and CDR2 YYNGEE. The CDR3 DNA is TGTGCCAGCAGCAAAGGGACAGGGGCTCTCCCTTACAATGAGCAGTTCTTC. This translates into CASSKGTGALPYNEQFF.

About this clone itself: At the DNA level, this CDR3 is encoded by other sequences in the same sample as well. The V call is TRBV27, the J call TRBJ2-3; D is unclear. This CDR3 comprises 12 residues. V lost 3 bases to trimming and J lost 5 bases, with 6 bases between them. The germline V gene encodes CDR1 MNHEY and CDR2 SMNVEV (reference sequence). The CDR3 protein is CASSFLGDTQYF. The CDR3 region has the DNA TGTGCCAGCAGTTTTCTCGGAGATACGCAGTATTTT.

This CDR3 reads CASSLGPELGPYEQYF. DNA for the CDR3: TGTGCCAGCAGCTTAGGTCCAGAATTGGGGCCCTACGAGCAGTACTTC. This rearrangement joins TRBV11-3 to TRBJ2-7, with D perhaps matching TRBD1 (5 bases). The ends were cut back, 1 base at V and 2 bases at J, with 15 bases in the middle. The CDR3 contains 16 residues. From germline, CDR1 is SGHNT and CDR2 YENEEA.

The V and J genes are TRBV27 and TRBJ2-7; no firm D call. The germline V gene encodes CDR1 MNHEY and CDR2 SMNVEV (reference sequence). V was clipped by 7 bases and J by 2 bases, with 15 bases between them. CDR3 length: 14 residues. The CDR3 sequence is CASTRGGPTYEQYF. The DNA of the CDR3 is TGTGCCAGCACCCGTGGTGGCCCGACCTACGAGCAGTACTTC.

The chain couples TRBV11-3 to TRBJ2-7; D perhaps matches TRBD2 (6 bases). The CDR3 has 14 residues. Germline V CDR1 and CDR2: SGHNT, YENEEA. Trimming removed 5 bases from V and 2 bases from J, with 13 bases in between. CDR3 coding DNA: TGTGCCAGCAGCACCGGGACTTCCCCCTACGAGCAGTACTTC. It yields the protein CASSTGTSPYEQYF.

The chain uses TRBV30 and TRBJ2-2; TRBD1 matches at 10 bases. This CDR3 comprises 16 residues. Germline CDR1 is GTSNPN and CDR2 is SVGIG (reference sequence). The V segment lost 4 bases and the J segment 1 base; nucleotides outside the gene matches: 6. CDR3 protein: CAWNRDRGLNTGELFF. CDR3 nucleotides: TGTGCCTGGAACCGGGACAGGGGTCTGAACACCGGGGAGCTGTTTTTT.